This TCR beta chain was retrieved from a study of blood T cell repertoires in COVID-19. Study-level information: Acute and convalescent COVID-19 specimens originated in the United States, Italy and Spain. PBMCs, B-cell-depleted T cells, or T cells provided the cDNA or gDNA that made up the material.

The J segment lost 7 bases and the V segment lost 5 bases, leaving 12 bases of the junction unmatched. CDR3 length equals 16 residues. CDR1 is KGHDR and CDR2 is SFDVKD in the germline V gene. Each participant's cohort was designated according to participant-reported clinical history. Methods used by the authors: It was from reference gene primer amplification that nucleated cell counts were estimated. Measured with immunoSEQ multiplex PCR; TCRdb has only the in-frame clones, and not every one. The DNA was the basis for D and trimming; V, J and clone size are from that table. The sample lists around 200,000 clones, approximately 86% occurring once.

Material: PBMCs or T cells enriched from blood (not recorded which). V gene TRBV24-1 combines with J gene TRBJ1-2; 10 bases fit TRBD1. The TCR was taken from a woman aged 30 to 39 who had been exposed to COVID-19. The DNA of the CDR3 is TGTGCCACCAGTGGTGTTGTGGACAGGGGGGCGAGTGGCTACACCTTC. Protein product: CATSGVVDRGASGYTF.